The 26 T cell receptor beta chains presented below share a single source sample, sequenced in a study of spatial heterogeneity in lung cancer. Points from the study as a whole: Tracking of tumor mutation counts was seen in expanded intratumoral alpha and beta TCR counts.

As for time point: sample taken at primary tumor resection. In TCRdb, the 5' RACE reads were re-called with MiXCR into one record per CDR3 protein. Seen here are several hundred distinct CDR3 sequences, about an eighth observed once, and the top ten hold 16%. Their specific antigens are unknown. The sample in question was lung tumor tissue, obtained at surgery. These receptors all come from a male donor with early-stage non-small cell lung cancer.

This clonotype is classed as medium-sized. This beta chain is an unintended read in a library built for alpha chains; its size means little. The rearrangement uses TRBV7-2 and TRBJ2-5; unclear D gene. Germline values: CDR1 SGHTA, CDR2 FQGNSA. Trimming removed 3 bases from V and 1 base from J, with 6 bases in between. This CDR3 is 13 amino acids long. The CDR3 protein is CASSFVSQETQYF. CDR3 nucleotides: TGTGCCAGCAGCTTTGTCAGCCAAGAGACCCAGTACTTC.

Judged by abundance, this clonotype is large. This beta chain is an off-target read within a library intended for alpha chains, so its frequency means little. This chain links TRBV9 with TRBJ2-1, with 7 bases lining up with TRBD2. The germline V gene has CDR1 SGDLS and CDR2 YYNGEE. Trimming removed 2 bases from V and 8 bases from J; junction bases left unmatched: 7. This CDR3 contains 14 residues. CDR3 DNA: TGTGCCAGCAGCGTCCGTACTAGCGACCATGAGCAGTTCTTC. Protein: CASSVRTSDHEQFF.

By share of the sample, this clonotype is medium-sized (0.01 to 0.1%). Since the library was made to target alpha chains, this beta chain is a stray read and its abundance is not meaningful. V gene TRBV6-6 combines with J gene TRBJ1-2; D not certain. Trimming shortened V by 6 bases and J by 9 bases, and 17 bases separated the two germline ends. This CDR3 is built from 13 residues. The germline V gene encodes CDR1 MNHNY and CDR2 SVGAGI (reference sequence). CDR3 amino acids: CASSPAGGRSYTF. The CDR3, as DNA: TGTGCCAGCAGCCCGGCAGGAGGAAGGAGCTACACCTTC.

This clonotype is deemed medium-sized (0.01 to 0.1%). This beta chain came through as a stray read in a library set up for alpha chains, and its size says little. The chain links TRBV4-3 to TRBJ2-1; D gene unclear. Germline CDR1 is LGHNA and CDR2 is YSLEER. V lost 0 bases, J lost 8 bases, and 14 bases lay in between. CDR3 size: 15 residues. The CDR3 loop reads CASSQDRAGWYEQFF. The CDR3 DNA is TGCGCCAGCAGCCAAGATAGGGCTGGTTGGTATGAGCAGTTCTTC.

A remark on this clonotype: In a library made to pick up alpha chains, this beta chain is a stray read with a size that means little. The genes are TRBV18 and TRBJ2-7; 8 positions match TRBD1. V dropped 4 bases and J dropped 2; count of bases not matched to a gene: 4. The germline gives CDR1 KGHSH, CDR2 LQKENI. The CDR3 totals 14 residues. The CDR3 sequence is CASSLLDRAYEQYF. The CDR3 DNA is TGTGCCAGCTCACTATTGGACAGGGCCTACGAGCAGTACTTC.

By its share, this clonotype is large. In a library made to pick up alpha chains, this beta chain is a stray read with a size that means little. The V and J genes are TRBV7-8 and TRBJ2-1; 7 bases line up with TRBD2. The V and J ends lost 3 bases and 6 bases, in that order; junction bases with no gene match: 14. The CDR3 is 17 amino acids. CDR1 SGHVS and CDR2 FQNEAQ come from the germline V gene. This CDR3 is CASSFGHGGRVSNEQFF. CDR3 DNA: TGTGCCAGCAGCTTCGGACACGGCGGGAGAGTGAGCAATGAGCAGTTCTTC.

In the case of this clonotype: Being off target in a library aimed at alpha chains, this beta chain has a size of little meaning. The CDR3 DNA reads as TGTGCCAGCAGCCCTTCCCTAGCGGCGAACACCGGGGAGCTGTTTTTT. It encodes CASSPSLAANTGELFF. The chain is built from TRBV27 and TRBJ2-2; 7 nucleotides match TRBD2. The CDR3 covers 16 residues. Trimming took 6 bases from V and 0 from J; bases not matched to a gene: 7. Germline values: CDR1 MNHEY, CDR2 SMNVEV (reference sequence).

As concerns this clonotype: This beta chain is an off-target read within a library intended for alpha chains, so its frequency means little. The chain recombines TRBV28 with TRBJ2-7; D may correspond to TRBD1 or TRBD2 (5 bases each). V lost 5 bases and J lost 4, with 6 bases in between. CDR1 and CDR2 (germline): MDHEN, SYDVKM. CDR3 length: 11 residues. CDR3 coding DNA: TGTGCCAGCAGTGGGGGTTACGAGCAGTACTTC. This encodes CASSGGYEQYF.

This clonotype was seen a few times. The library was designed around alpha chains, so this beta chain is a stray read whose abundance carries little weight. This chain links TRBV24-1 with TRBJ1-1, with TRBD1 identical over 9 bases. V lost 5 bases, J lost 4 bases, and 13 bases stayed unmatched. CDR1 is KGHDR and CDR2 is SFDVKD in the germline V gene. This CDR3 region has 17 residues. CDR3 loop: CATSAVRRRDRATEAFF. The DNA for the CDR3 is TGTGCCACCAGTGCCGTCCGCCGCCGGGACAGGGCCACTGAAGCTTTCTTT.

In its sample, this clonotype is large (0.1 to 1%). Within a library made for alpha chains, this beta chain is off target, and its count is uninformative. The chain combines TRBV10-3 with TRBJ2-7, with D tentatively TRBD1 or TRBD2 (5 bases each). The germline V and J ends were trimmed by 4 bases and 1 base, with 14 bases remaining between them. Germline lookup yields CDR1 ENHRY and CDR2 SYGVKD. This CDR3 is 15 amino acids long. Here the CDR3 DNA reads TGTGCCATCAGTGGCGAGGGGAAGTCGTCCTACGAGCAGTACTTC. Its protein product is CAISGEGKSSYEQYF.

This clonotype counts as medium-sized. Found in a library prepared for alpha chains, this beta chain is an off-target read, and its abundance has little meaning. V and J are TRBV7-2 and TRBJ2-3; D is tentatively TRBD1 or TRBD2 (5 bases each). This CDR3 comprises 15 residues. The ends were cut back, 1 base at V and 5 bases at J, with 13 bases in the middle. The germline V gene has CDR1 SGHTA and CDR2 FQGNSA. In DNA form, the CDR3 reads TGTGCCAGCAGCTTAGATTTGGGGGACCAAGATACGCAGTATTTT. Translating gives CASSLDLGDQDTQYF.

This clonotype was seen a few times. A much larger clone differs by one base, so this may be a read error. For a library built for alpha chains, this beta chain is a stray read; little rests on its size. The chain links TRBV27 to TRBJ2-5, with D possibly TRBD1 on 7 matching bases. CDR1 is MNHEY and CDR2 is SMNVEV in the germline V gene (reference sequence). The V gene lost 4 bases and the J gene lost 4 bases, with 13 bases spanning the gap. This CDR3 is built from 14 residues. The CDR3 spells CASSWSGGGETQYF. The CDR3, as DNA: TGTGCCAGCAGTTGGTCAGGGGGAGGAGAGACCCAGTACTTC.

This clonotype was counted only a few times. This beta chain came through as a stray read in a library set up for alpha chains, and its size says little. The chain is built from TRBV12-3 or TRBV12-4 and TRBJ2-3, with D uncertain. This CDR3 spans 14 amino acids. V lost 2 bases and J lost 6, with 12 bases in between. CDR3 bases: TGTGCCAGCAGTTTAACGGGTCGAAGGGATACGCAGTATTTT. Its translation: CASSLTGRRDTQYF.

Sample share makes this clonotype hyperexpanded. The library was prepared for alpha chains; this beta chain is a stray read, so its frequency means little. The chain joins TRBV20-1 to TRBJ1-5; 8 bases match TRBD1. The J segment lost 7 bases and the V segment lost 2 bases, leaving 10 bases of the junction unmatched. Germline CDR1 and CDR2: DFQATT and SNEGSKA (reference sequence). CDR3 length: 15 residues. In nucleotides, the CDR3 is TGCAGTGCTAGACCGCGATCAGGGGGCGGGCAGCCCCAGCATTTT. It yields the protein CSARPRSGGGQPQHF.

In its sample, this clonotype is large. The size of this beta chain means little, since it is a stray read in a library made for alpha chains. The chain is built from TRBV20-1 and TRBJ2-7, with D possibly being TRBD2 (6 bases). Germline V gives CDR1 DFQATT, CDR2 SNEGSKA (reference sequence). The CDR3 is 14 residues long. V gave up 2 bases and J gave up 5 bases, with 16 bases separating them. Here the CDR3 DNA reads TGCAGTGCTAGACGGCTAGCGAAAGAGGACGAGCAGTACTTC. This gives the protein CSARRLAKEDEQYF.

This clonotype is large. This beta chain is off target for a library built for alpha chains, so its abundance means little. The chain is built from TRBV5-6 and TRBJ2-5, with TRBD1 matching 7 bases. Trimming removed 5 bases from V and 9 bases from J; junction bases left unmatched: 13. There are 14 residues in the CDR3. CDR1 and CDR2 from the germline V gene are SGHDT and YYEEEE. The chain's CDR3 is CASRPGQTPVPQYF. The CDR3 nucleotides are TGTGCCAGCAGGCCGGGACAGACGCCAGTGCCCCAGTACTTC.

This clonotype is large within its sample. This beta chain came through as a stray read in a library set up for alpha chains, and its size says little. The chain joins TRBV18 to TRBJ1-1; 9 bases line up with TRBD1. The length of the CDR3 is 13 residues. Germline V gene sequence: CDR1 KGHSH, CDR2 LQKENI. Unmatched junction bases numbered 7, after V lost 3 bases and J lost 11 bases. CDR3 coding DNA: TGTGCCAGCTCACCTAGGGACAGGGCCGATGCTTTCTTT. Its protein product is CASSPRDRADAFF.

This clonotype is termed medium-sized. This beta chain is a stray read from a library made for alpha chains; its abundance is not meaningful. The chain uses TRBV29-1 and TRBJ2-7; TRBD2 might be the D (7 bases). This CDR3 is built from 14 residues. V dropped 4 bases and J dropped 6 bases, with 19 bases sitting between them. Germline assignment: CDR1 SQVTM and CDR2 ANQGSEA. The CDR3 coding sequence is TGCAGCGTTGGGGGGGCGGGAGACCTCTCCGAGCAGTACTTC. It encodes CSVGGAGDLSEQYF.

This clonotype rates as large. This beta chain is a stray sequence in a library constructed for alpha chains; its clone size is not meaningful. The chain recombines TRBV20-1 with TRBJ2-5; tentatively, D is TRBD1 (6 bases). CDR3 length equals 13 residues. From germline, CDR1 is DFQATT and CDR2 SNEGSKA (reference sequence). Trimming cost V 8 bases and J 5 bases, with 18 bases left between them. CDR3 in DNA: TGCAGTCCCTCGGGACACCTGGGGGAGACCCAGTACTTC. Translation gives CSPSGHLGETQYF.

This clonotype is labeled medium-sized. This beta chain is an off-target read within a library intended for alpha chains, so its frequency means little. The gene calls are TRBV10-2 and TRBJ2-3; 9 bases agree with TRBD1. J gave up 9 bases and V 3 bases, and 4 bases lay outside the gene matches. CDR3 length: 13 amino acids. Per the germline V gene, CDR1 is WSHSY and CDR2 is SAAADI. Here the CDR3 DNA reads TGCGCCAGCAGTGAACAGGGGGCGAACACGCAGTATTTT. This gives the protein CASSEQGANTQYF.

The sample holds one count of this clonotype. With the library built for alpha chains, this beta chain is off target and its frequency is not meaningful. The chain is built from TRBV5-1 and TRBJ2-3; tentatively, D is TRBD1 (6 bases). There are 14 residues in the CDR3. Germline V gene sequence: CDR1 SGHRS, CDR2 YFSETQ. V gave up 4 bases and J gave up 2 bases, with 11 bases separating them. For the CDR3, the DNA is TGCGCCAGCAGCCCGTGGACAGTCACAGATACGCAGTATTTT. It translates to CASSPWTVTDTQYF.

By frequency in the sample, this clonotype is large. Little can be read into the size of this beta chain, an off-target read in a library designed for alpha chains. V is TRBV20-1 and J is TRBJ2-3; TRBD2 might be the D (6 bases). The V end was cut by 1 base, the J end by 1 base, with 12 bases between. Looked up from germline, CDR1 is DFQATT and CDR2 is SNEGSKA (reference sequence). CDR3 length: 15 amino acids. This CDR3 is CSARVGRSGTDTQYF. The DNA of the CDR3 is TGCAGTGCTAGAGTTGGGAGGAGTGGCACAGATACGCAGTATTTT.

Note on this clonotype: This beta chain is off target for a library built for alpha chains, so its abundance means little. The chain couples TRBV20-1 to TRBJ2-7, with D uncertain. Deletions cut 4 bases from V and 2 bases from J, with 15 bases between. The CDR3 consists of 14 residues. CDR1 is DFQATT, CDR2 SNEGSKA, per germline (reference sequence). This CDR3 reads CSATRAQSPYEQYF. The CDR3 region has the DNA TGCAGTGCTACTAGGGCCCAGTCTCCCTACGAGCAGTACTTC.

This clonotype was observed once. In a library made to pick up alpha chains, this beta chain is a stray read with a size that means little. In nucleotides, the CDR3 is TGTGCCAGCACCAAGGACACGGGCTATGGCTACACCTTC. Translated, it gives CASTKDTGYGYTF. This rearrangement joins TRBV7-8 to TRBJ1-2; D is possibly TRBD1 (5 bases). The CDR3 totals 13 residues. CDR1 and CDR2 from the germline V gene are SGHVS and FQNEAQ. Trimming shortened V by 7 bases and J by 4 bases, and 13 bases separated the two germline ends.

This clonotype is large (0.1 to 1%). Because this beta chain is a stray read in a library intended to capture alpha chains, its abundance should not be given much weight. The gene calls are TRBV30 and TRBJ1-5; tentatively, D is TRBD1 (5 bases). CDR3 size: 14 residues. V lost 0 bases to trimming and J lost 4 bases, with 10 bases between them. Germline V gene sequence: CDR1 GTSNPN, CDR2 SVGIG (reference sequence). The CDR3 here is CAWSVQAPNQPQHF. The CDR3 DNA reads TGTGCCTGGAGTGTACAGGCCCCGAATCAGCCCCAGCATTTT.

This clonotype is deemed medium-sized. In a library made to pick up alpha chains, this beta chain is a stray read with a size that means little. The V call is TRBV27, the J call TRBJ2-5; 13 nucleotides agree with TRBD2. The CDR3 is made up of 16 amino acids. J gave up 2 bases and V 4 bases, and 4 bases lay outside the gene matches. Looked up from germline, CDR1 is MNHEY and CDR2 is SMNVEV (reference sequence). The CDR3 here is CASSSQGLAGQETQYF. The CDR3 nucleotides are TGTGCCAGCAGTTCCCAGGGACTAGCGGGGCAAGAGACCCAGTACTTC.